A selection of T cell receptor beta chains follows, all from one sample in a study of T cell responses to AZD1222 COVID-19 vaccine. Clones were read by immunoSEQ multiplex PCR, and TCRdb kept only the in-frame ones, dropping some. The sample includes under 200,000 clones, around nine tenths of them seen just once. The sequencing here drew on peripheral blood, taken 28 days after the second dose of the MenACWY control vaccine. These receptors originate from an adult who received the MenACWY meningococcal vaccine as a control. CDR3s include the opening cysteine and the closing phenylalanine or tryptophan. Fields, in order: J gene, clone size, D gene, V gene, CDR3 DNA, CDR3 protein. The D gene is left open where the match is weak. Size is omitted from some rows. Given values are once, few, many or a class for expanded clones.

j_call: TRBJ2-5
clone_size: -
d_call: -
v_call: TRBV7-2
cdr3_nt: TGTGCCAGCAGCTTAGCGGCCCAGGGTTCGCTGGAGACCCAGTACTTC
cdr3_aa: CASSLAAQGSLETQYF

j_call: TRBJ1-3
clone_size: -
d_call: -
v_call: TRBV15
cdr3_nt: TGTGCCACCAGCAGAGATCCAGGGGCTGGAAACACCATATATTTT
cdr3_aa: CATSRDPGAGNTIYF

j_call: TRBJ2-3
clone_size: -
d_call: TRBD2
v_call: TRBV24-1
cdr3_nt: TGTGCCACCAGTGACCGGACTAGCGGGAGGGCAGATACGCAGTATTTT
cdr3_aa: CATSDRTSGRADTQYF

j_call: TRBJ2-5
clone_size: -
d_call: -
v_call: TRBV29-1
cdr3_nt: TGCAGCGTTGTTATTTCCGGGGGCGCAGAGACCCAGTACTTC
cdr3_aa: CSVVISGGAETQYF

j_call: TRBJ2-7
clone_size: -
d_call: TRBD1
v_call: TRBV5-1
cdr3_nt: TGCGCCAGCAGGTTAGACAGGGTGGCTTCCTACGAGCAGTACTTC
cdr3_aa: CASRLDRVASYEQYF

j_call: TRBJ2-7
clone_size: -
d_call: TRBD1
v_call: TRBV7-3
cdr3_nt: TGTGCCAGCAGCAAGGCCGGGACAGGGGATAACGAGCAGTACTTC
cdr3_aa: CASSKAGTGDNEQYF

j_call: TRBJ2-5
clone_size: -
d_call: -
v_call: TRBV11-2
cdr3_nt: TGTGCCAGCAGCTTAGTACTGGGAGGCCAAGAGACCCAGTACTTC
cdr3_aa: CASSLVLGGQETQYF

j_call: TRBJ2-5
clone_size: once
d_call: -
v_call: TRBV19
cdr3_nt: TGTGCCAGTAGTATAGTGGCGGGAGAGACCCAGTACTTC
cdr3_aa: CASSIVAGETQYF

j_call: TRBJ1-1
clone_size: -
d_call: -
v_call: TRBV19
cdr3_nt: TGTGCCAGTAGTACCCACATGAACACTGAAGCTTTCTTT
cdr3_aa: CASSTHMNTEAFF

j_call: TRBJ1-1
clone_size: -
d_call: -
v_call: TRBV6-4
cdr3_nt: TGTGCCAGCAGCCTGGGGGCCGGGATGAACACTGAAGCTTTCTTT
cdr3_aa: CASSLGAGMNTEAFF

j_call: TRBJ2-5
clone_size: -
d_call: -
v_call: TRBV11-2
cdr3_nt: TGTGCCAGCAGCTTGGAGACCCAAAGGTGGGAGACCCAGTACTTC
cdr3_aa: CASSLETQRWETQYF

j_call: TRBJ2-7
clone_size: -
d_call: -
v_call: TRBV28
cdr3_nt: TGTGCCAGCAGCTCCTCCCCTCGGACTTCAGCCCAATACGAGCAGTACTTC
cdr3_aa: CASSSSPRTSAQYEQYF

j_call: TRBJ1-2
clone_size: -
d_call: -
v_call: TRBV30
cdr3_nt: TGTGCCTGGAATAGCCCCCCCCTCTATGGCTACACCTTC
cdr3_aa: CAWNSPPLYGYTF

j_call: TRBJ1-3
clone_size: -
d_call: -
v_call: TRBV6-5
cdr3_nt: TGTGCCAGCAACCGGGAGAGGAGCGGTGGAAACACCATATATTTT
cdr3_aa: CASNRERSGGNTIYF

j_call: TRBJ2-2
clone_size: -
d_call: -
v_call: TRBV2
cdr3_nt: TGTGCCAGCAGTGAATCGGGCCGATGGTTAAACACCGGGGAGCTGTTTTTT
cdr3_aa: CASSESGRWLNTGELFF

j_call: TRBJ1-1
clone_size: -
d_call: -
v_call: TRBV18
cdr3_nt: TGTGCCAGCTCACCACAATTGGGGAAGAACACTGAAGCTTTCTTT
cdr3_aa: CASSPQLGKNTEAFF

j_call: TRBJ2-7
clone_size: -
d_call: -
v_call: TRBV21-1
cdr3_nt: TGTGCCAGCAGTGTGCAAGGGACGGCGGTGAAGCAGTACTTC
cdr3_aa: CASSVQGTAVKQYF

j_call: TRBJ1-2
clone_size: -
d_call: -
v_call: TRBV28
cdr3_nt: TGTGCCAGCACCCTTCCCCAGCCAACGAACTATGGCTACACCTTC
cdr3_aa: CASTLPQPTNYGYTF

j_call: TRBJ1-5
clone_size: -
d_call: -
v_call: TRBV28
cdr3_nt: TGTGCCAGCAGACTCACCAATCAGCCCCAGCATTTT
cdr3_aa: CASRLTNQPQHF

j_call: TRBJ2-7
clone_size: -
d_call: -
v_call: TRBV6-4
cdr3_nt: TGTGCCATCGGACTACTCCCCTACGAGCAGTACTTC
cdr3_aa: CAIGLLPYEQYF

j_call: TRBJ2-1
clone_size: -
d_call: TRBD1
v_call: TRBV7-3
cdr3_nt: TGTGCCAGCAGCCCGGACAGGGTGTACAATGAGCAGTTCTTC
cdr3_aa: CASSPDRVYNEQFF

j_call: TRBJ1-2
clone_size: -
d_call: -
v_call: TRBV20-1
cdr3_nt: TGCAGTGCTAGTAATGTCGAAGCAGGGTCCGACTATGGCTACACCTTC
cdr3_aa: CSASNVEAGSDYGYTF

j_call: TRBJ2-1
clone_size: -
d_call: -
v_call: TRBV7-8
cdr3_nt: TGTGCCAGCAGCCCCGGCGGTAGCTCCGAATACAATGAGCAGTTCTTC
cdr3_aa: CASSPGGSSEYNEQFF

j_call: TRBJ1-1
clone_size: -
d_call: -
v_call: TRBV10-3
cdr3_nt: TGTGCCATCCGGGGATTCAACACTGAAGCTTTCTTT
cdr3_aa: CAIRGFNTEAFF

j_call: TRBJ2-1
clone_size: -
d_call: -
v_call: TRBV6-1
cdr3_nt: TGTGCCAGCAGTGAGAGGAATGAGCAGTTCTTC
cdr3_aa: CASSERNEQFF

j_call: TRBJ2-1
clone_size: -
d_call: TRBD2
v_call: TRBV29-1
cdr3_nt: TGCAGCGTTGAAGATGGGGGGAGGGGCAATGAGCAGTTCTTC
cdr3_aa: CSVEDGGRGNEQFF

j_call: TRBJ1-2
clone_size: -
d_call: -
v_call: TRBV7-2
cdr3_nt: TGTGCCAGCAGGGCCGGACAGCAACGCAGCGGCCGCTACACCTTC
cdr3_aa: CASRAGQQRSGRYTF

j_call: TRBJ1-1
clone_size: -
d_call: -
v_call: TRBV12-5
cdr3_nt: TGTGCTAGTGGGGGCGGCGCTGGCACTGAAGCTTTCTTT
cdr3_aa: CASGGGAGTEAFF

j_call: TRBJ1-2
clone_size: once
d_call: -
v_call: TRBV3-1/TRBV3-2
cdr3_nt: TGTGCCAGCAGCCCCCGAGACGGCCTTGGCTACACCTTC
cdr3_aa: CASSPRDGLGYTF

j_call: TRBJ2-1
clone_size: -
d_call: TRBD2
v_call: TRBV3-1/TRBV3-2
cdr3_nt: TGTGCCAGCAGCCAAGATGGGCTAGCGGGAGGGCCAGTCTACAATGAGCAGTTCTTC
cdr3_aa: CASSQDGLAGGPVYNEQFF

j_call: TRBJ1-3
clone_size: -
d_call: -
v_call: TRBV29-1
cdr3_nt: TGCAGCGTTGCCGAGGGGGGAGGAAACACCATATATTTT
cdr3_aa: CSVAEGGGNTIYF

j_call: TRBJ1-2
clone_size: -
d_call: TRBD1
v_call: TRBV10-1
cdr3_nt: TGCGCCAGCAGACGGGAGGTTCAGGGACAGGGGCCTCCTAACTATGGCTACACCTTC
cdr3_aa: CASRREVQGQGPPNYGYTF

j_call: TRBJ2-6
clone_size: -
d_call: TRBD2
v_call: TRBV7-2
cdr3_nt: TGTGCCAGCAGCTTATGGGGGGGCTCTGGGGCCAACGTCCTGACTTTC
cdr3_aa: CASSLWGGSGANVLTF

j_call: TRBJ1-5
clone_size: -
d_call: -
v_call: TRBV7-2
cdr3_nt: TGTGCCAGCAGCTTAGCGGGGGGGCGACTTCAGCCCCAGCATTTT
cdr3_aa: CASSLAGGRLQPQHF

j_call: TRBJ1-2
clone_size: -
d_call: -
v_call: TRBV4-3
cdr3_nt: TGCGCCAGCAGCCAAGATGGGCAGGGGATTGGCTACACCTTC
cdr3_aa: CASSQDGQGIGYTF

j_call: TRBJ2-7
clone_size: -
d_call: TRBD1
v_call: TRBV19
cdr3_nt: TGTGCCAGTAGTTCGCGGAGGACAGGAAACTACGAGCAGTACTTC
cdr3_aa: CASSSRRTGNYEQYF

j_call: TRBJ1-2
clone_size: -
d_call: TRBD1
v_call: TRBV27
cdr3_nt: TGTGCCGCGGGGACAGGGGTCGGCTACACCTTC
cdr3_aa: CAAGTGVGYTF

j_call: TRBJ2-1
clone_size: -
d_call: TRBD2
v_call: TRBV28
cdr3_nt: TGTGCCAGCAGTTTGCCTAGCGGGAGCCCCGGGTACAATGAGCAGTTCTTC
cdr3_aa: CASSLPSGSPGYNEQFF

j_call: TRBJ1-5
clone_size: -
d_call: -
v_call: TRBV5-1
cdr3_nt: TGCGCCAGCAGCTCGGACGGTTCCGATCAGCCCCAGCATTTT
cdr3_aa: CASSSDGSDQPQHF

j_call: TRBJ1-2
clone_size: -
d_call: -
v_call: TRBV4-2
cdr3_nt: TGTGCCAGCAGCTCCAGGACAGCTAACTATGGCTACACCTTC
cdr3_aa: CASSSRTANYGYTF

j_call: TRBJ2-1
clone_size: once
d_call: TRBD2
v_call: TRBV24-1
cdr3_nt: TGTGCCACCAGTGATTCACTAGCGGGAGGTCGCAATGAGCAGTTCTTC
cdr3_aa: CATSDSLAGGRNEQFF

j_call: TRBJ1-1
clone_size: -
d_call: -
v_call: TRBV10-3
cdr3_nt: TGTGCCATCAGGACAGCGAACACTGAAGCTTTCTTT
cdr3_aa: CAIRTANTEAFF

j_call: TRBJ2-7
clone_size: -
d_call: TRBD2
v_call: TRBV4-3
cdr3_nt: TGCGCCAGCAGCAGGACTAGCGGGAGTGCGGAGCAGTACTTC
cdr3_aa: CASSRTSGSAEQYF

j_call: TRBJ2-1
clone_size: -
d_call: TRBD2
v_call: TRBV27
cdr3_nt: TGTGCCAGCAGTTTCGGGACTAGCGGGAGGAATGAGCAGTTCTTC
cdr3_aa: CASSFGTSGRNEQFF

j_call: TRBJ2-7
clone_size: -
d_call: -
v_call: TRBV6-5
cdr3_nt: TGTGCCAGCAGTTATTTGGAGCGGGCAGGCTACGAGCAGTACTTC
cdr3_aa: CASSYLERAGYEQYF

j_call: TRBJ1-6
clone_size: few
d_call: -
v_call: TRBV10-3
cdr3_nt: TGTGCCATCAGTGAGGAGGGGTCCTATAATTCACCCCTCCACTTT
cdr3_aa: CAISEEGSYNSPLHF

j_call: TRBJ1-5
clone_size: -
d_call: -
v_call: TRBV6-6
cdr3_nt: TGTGCCAGCAGTTGGGGGCAGGGGAATCAGCCCCAGCATTTT
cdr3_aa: CASSWGQGNQPQHF

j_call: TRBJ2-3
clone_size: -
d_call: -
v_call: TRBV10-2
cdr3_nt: TGCGCCAGCAGTGAGTCCAGGGTTGAAGATACGCAGTATTTT
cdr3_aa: CASSESRVEDTQYF

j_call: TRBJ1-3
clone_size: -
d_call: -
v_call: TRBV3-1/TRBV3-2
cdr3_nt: TGTGCCAGCAGACCGACTGGCGACTCTGGAAACACCATATATTTT
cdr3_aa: CASRPTGDSGNTIYF

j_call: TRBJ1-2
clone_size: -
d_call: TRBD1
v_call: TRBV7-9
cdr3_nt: TGTGCCAGCAGCTTAGGGGACAGCCAAATGGGGGGCTACACCTTC
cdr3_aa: CASSLGDSQMGGYTF